These 27 T cell receptor beta chains were all obtained from the same sample, sequenced in a study of blood T cell repertoires in COVID-19. The method was immunoSEQ multiplex PCR; TCRdb's version includes in-frame clones alone and lacks a portion of them. The sample includes 150,000 to 200,000 clones, around 82% of them seen just once. Sequenced: PBMCs or T cells enriched from blood (not recorded which). The receptors come from a woman aged 45-60 years with acute COVID-19.

This chain uses TRBV18 with TRBJ1-1; the D gene is possibly TRBD1 (5 bases). This CDR3 spans 15 amino acids. V lost 6 bases and J 5 bases, leaving 19 bases between the germline ends. The germline V gene encodes CDR1 KGHSH and CDR2 LQKENI. The CDR3 reads CASSPRRGGRTEAFF. DNA of the CDR3: TGTGCCAGCTCCCCCCGGAGGGGAGGGCGAACTGAAGCTTTCTTT.

This rearrangement joins TRBV5-5 to TRBJ1-5; D unclear. CDR3 length: 15 residues. V dropped 0 bases and J dropped 7 bases, with 14 bases sitting between them. Germline loops: CDR1 SGHKS, CDR2 YYEKEE (reference sequence). CDR3 region: CASSLGAGSQQPQHF. The CDR3 DNA follows: TGTGCCAGCAGCTTGGGGGCGGGGTCCCAACAGCCCCAGCATTTT.

The rearrangement links TRBV4-3 to TRBJ1-1, with D perhaps matching TRBD1 (5 bases). Germline V gene lookup returns CDR1 LGHNA and CDR2 YSLEER. The CDR3 length is 17 residues. With 1 base removed from V and 3 bases from J, the gap between germline ends came to 18 bases. The CDR3 nucleotides read TGCGCCAGCAGCCAAGGCGGAGGGGTTGGGGGGTACACTGAAGCTTTCTTT. The encoded protein is CASSQGGGVGGYTEAFF.

About this clone: Within the sample, other DNA sequences also encode this same CDR3. J is TRBJ1-3 and V is TRBV2; 8 bases fit TRBD1. V shed 6 bases and J 5 bases; nucleotides not matched to a gene: 24. The CDR3 totals 20 residues. Germline V gene data show CDR1 as SNHLY and CDR2 as FYNNEI. The CDR3 bases are TGTGCCAGCAGGGTGGGCCCCCCAGGGGGCCCCGGTACATCCAGAAACACCATATATTTT. Amino acids: CASRVGPPGGPGTSRNTIYF.

The gene calls are TRBV28 and TRBJ1-4; 9 nucleotides agree with TRBD1. V lost 5 bases, J lost 7 bases, and 8 bases stayed unmatched. Germline loops: CDR1 MDHEN, CDR2 SYDVKM. The CDR3 has 15 amino acids. CDR3 sequence reads: CASSRPGTGLEKLFF. Written as DNA, the CDR3 is TGTGCCAGCAGTCGGCCCGGGACAGGGCTTGAAAAACTGTTTTTT.

J is TRBJ2-5 and V is TRBV29-1, with no clear D. The CDR3 is 10 amino acids. Looked up from germline, CDR1 is SQVTM and CDR2 is ANQGSEA. V was pared by 4 bases and J by 2 bases, with 2 bases between. The CDR3 sequence: CSVAQETQYF. The CDR3 bases are TGCAGCGTTGCGCAAGAGACCCAGTACTTC.

This chain connects TRBV7-9 to TRBJ2-1, with D possibly matching TRBD2 (5 bases). Trimming removed 4 bases at V and 3 bases at J, with 7 bases between. The V gene's germline CDR1 is SEHNR and CDR2 FQNEAQ (reference sequence). The CDR3 is made up of 13 amino acids. The CDR3 nucleotides are TGTGCCAGCAGCTCCGGACTCTACAATGAGCAGTTCTTC. It encodes CASSSGLYNEQFF.

This clone has a single count. The chain is built from TRBV12-3 or TRBV12-4 and TRBJ2-5; D is ambiguous. The CDR3 totals 12 residues. The V and J ends lost 5 bases and 0 bases respectively, with 4 bases between them. CDR3 coding DNA: TGTGCCAGCAGTCAATACCAAGAGACCCAGTACTTC. Its protein is CASSQYQETQYF.

J is TRBJ1-3 and V is TRBV28, with TRBD1 matching over 10 bases. Germline assignment: CDR1 MDHEN and CDR2 SYDVKM. This CDR3 contains 15 residues. J lost 3 bases, V lost 6 bases, and 5 bases had no gene match. CDR3 DNA sequence: TGTGCCAGCAGGCGACAGGGGGCTAGTGGAAACACCATATATTTT. This sequence encodes CASRRQGASGNTIYF.

CDR3 sequence (DNA): TGTGCCAGCAGCCAATTTTGGGCCTACTCTGGAAACACCATATATTTT. Amino acid sequence: CASSQFWAYSGNTIYF. The chain carries TRBV3-1 (or the pseudogene TRBV3-2) and TRBJ1-3; D unclear. Trimming removed 2 bases at V and 0 bases at J, with 11 bases between. The germline gives CDR1 LGHDT, CDR2 YNNKEL (reference sequence). The CDR3 loop spans 16 amino acids.

The chain joins TRBV11-1 to TRBJ2-2; possibly TRBD2 for D (6 bases). V was shortened by 1 base and J by 6 bases, with 15 bases between the two germline ends. Germline loops: CDR1 SGHAT, CDR2 FQDESV (reference sequence). This CDR3 is built from 16 residues. CDR3 nucleotide sequence: TGTGCCAGCAGCTTAGTTCTTACTAGCCGCCCCGGGGAGCTGTTTTTT. Its protein is CASSLVLTSRPGELFF.

Remarks on this clone: Additional DNA sequences in this sample encode the identical CDR3. The rearrangement joins TRBV28 to TRBJ1-2; weak D call: TRBD1 (5 bases). The CDR3 is made up of 12 amino acids. Trimming left V 3 bases short and J 4 bases short, with 6 bases between. Per the germline V gene, CDR1 is MDHEN and CDR2 is SYDVKM. The CDR3 coding sequence is TGTGCCAGCAGTTTGGGGGGCTATGGCTACACCTTC. It is translated as CASSLGGYGYTF.

The chain recombines TRBV4-1 with TRBJ2-7; a weak D match, TRBD1 (5 bases). The CDR3 is made up of 17 amino acids. Germline V gene lookup returns CDR1 MGHRA and CDR2 YSYEKL. V shed 4 bases and J shed 7 bases, with 26 bases lying between them. This CDR3 reads CASSLTTPGKGIREQYV. For the CDR3, the DNA is TGCGCCAGCAGCCTGACCACTCCAGGGAAGGGTATACGGGAGCAGTACGTC.

The V and J genes are TRBV4-1 and TRBJ1-2, with D perhaps matching TRBD1 (6 bases). Germline V lookup: CDR1 MGHRA, CDR2 YSYEKL. The V gene lost 0 bases and the J gene lost 4 bases, with 12 bases spanning the gap. The CDR3 loop spans 15 amino acids. CDR3 nucleotides: TGCGCCAGCAGCCAAGATCTCAGGGGAGCCTATGGCTACACCTTC. The encoded protein is CASSQDLRGAYGYTF.

The chain carries TRBV27 and TRBJ1-5, with D possibly TRBD1 on 5 matching bases. Per germline, CDR1 MNHEY and CDR2 SMNVEV (reference sequence). This CDR3 is 12 amino acids long. V lost 7 bases and J lost 8, with 12 bases in between. CDR3 sequence reads: CASNQPGEPQHF. The CDR3 DNA sequence: TGTGCCAGCAACCAACCGGGGGAGCCCCAGCATTTT.

This chain links TRBV18 with TRBJ2-2; the D gene is possibly TRBD1 (5 bases). Germline values: CDR1 KGHSH, CDR2 LQKENI. The V and J ends lost 5 bases and 0 bases respectively, with 10 bases between them. This CDR3 is built from 15 residues. The CDR3, as DNA: TGTGCCAGCTCATCCATGACAGCGAACACCGGGGAGCTGTTTTTT. It encodes CASSSMTANTGELFF.

The chain employs TRBV4-1 and TRBJ1-2; D ambiguous. The CDR3 runs to 15 residues. CDR1 and CDR2 from the germline V gene are MGHRA and YSYEKL. Trimming shortened V by 0 bases and J by 1 base, and 9 bases separated the two germline ends. Here the CDR3 reads CASSQDLSFNYGYTF. CDR3 nucleotide sequence: TGCGCCAGCAGCCAAGATTTGAGTTTTAACTATGGCTACACCTTC.

The chain links TRBV19 to TRBJ1-5, with TRBD1 matching 8 bases. CDR3 size: 15 residues. Germline V lookup: CDR1 LNHDA, CDR2 SQIVND (reference sequence). V lost 7 bases and J lost 0; bases outside the gene matches: 5. The CDR3 bases are TGTGCCAGTATCCCCGGGACAGGTAGCAATCAGCCCCAGCATTTT. It codes for CASIPGTGSNQPQHF.

The chain links TRBV9 to TRBJ1-4; 7 bases align to TRBD1. Germline V lookup: CDR1 SGDLS, CDR2 YYNGEE. Trimming took 2 bases from V and 8 from J; bases not matched to a gene: 12. This CDR3 spans 16 amino acids. The CDR3 DNA is TGTGCCAGCAGCGTTAACCAAAACAGGGGTGGGGAAAAACTGTTTTTT. Residues: CASSVNQNRGGEKLFF. Looking up the rest from reference TRBV9 and TRBJ1-4 gives the full variable domain: DSGVTQTPKHLITATGQRVTLRCSPRSGDLSVYWYQQSLDQGLQFLIQYYNGEERAKGNILERFSAQQFPDLHSELNLSSLELGDSALYFCASSVNQNRGGEKLFFGSGTQLSVL.

The J gene is TRBJ1-1, the V gene TRBV4-2; D remains unclear. V was shortened by 1 base and J by 1 base, with 10 bases between the two germline ends. The CDR3 is made up of 15 amino acids. The germline V gene encodes CDR1 LGHNA and CDR2 YNFKEQ. The CDR3 region has the DNA TGTGCCAGCAGCCAAGGGGAGCGTACGAACACTGAAGCTTTCTTT. Translating it yields CASSQGERTNTEAFF.

The rearrangement links TRBV6-4 to TRBJ1-2; no clear D. CDR3 length: 16 residues. V lost 8 bases to trimming and J lost 4 bases, with 23 bases between them. The germline gives CDR1 MRHNA, CDR2 SNTAGT. The CDR3 nucleotides are TGTGCCAGCCCCCTGCTGAAGGGTCGAGGGTCCTATGGCTACACCTTC. Its translation is CASPLLKGRGSYGYTF.

This chain links TRBV3-1 (or the pseudogene TRBV3-2) with TRBJ2-1, with D hard to call. The V gene lost 5 bases and the J gene lost 4 bases, with 12 bases spanning the gap. This CDR3 contains 14 residues. Germline loops: CDR1 LGHDT, CDR2 YNNKEL (reference sequence). The CDR3 DNA reads as TGTGCCAGCAGCTTAAGACTCGAATACAATGAGCAGTTCTTC. This sequence encodes CASSLRLEYNEQFF.

This clone has more than one count but fewer than ten. The chain joins TRBV10-3 to TRBJ2-1; a possible D gene is TRBD2 (6 bases). The CDR3 is 12 amino acids. V lost 4 bases, J lost 9 bases, and 10 bases lay in between. The germline gives CDR1 ENHRY, CDR2 SYGVKD. This chain's CDR3 is CAISVIGGEQFF. The CDR3 coding sequence is TGTGCCATCAGTGTAATCGGGGGTGAGCAGTTCTTC.

The CDR3 loop is CASSQQGSMAPEKLFF. The CDR3 bases are TGTGCCAGCAGCCAACAGGGGTCGATGGCCCCCGAAAAACTGTTTTTT. The rearrangement uses TRBV14 and TRBJ1-4, with D perhaps matching TRBD1 (6 bases). The CDR3 is 16 amino acids. V lost 2 bases to trimming and J lost 8 bases, with 18 bases between them. CDR1 and CDR2 from the germline V gene are SGHDN and FVKESK. The entire variable domain, with the rest obtained from reference TRBV14 and TRBJ1-4, is as follows: EAGVTQFPSHSVIEKGQTVTLRCDPISGHDNLYWYRRVMGKEIKFLLHFVKESKQDESGMPNNRFLAERTGGTYSTLKVQPAELEDSGVYFCASSQQGSMAPEKLFFGSGTQLSVL.

This chain connects TRBV4-1 to TRBJ1-5; 8 bases line up with TRBD1. Germline lookup yields CDR1 MGHRA and CDR2 YSYEKL. The CDR3 has 15 amino acids. V lost 4 bases and J lost 9; bases outside the gene matches: 11. CDR3 sequence: CASSPGQGGWWPQHF. The CDR3 coding sequence is TGCGCCAGCAGCCCAGGACAGGGAGGATGGTGGCCCCAGCATTTT.

The gene calls are TRBV5-1 and TRBJ1-5; 9 nucleotides line up with TRBD1. CDR1 and CDR2 from the germline V gene are SGHRS and YFSETQ. This CDR3 contains 19 residues. V trimming: 4 bases; J trimming: 1 base; junction bases outside the gene matches: 15. CDR3 nucleotides: TGCGCCAGCAGCACAACACGGGACAGGGCCCCTTCGAGCAATCAGCCCCAGCATTTT. Residues: CASSTTRDRAPSSNQPQHF.

The chain combines TRBV7-9 with TRBJ1-4; 9 nucleotides align to TRBD1. The CDR3 contains 16 residues. The J segment lost 4 bases and the V segment lost 2 bases, leaving 5 bases of the junction unmatched. Germline CDR1 is SEHNR and CDR2 is FQNEAQ (reference sequence). The CDR3 DNA reads as TGTGCCAGCAGCTTACGGGGGACAGGGATTAATGAAAAACTGTTTTTT. Protein sequence: CASSLRGTGINEKLFF.